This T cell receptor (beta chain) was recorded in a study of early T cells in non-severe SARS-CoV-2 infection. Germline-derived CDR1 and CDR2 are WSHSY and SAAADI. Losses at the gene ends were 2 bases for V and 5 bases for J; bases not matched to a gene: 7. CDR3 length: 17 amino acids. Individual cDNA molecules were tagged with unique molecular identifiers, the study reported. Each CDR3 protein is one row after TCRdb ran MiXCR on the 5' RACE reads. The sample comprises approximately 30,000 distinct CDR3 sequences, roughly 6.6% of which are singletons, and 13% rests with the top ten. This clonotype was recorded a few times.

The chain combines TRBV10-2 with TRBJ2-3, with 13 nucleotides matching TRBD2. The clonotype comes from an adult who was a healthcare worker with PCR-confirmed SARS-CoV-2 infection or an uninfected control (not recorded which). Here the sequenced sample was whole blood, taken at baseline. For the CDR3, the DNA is TGCGCCAGCAGTGAGCCCCGACTAGCGGGAGGTGTAGATACGCAGTATTTT. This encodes CASSEPRLAGGVDTQYF.